The present T cell receptor (beta chain) was sequenced within a study of T cells in Graves' hyperthyroidism and ophthalmopathy. The sample holds a few counts of this clonotype. About 10 ml fresh peripheral blood yielded the PBMCs. The CDR3 totals 15 residues. Germline V gene sequence: CDR1 MNHNS, CDR2 SASEGT. Trimming pared 5 bases from V and 0 bases from J, leaving 14 bases between. RNA transcripts provided the source from which TCR beta CDR3 regions were amplified. Using the HTBI primer set, a first-round RT-PCR was run on the TCR CDR3. Each CDR3 protein gets one entry after TCRdb re-called the multiplex PCR reads with MiXCR. The sample consists of hundreds of thousands of distinct CDR3 sequences, about 20% of them appearing once.

Material: blood. The sequence was collected from a man aged 30-40 years with Graves' ophthalmopathy. V is TRBV6-1 and J is TRBJ2-7, with D possibly matching TRBD1 (5 bases). DNA for the CDR3: TGTGCCAGCAGTTCTACGACAGACAGCTCCTACGAGCAGTACTTC. Translation: CASSSTTDSSYEQYF.